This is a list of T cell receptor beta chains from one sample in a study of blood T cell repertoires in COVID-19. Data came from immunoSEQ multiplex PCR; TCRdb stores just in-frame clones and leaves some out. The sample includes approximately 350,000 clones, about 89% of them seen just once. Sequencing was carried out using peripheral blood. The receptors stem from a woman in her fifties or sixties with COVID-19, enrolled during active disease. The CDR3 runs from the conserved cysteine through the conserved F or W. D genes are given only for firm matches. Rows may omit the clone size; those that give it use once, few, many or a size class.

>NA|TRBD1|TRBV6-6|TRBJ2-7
CASSKLDDRDYEQYF
TGTGCCAGCAGTAAACTAGACGACAGGGATTACGAGCAGTACTTC
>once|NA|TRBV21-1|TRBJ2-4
CASSKVDPAPGNRGLLIAKNIQYF
TGTGCCAGCAGCAAAGTGGACCCTGCGCCTGGCAACAGGGGGCTATTAATAGCCAAAAACATTCAGTACTTC
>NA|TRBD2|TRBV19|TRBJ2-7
CASSSGLAGGHDEQYF
TGTGCCAGTAGTTCAGGACTAGCGGGAGGGCACGACGAGCAGTACTTC
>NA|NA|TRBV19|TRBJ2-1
CASSMRSPLIVNEQFF
TGTGCCAGTAGTATGAGGAGCCCCCTCATTGTCAATGAGCAGTTCTTC
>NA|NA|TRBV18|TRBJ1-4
CASSPQAMANEKLFF
TGTGCCAGCTCGCCTCAGGCAATGGCTAATGAAAAACTGTTTTTT
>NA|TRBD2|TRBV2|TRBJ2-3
CASSEGLASTDTQYF
TGTGCCAGCAGTGAAGGACTAGCTTCGACAGATACGCAGTATTTT
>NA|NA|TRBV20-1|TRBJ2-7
CSAHRDPEQYF
TGCAGTGCTCACAGGGACCCCGAGCAGTACTTC
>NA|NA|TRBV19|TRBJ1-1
CASSFGGADTEAFF
TGTGCCAGTAGCTTTGGGGGGGCCGACACTGAAGCTTTCTTT
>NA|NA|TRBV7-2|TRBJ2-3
CASSSLGRTNVDTQYF
TGTGCCAGCAGCTCACTCGGGAGAACAAACGTGGATACGCAGTATTTT
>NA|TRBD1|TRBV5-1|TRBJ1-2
CASSPDPTGNYGYTF
TGCGCCAGCAGTCCCGACCCGACAGGGAACTATGGCTACACCTTC
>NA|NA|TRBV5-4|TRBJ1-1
CASSSRAEAFF
TGTGCCAGCAGCTCGAGGGCTGAAGCTTTCTTT
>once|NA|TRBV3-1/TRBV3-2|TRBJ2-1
CASSQANTPYNEQFF
TGTGCCAGCAGCCAAGCGAACACCCCCTACAATGAGCAGTTCTTC
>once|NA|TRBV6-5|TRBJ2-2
CASRRANTGELFF
TGTGCCAGCAGACGCGCGAACACCGGGGAGCTGTTTTTT
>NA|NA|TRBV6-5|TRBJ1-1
CASRQGGLGTEAFF
TGTGCCAGCAGGCAGGGAGGCCTGGGCACTGAAGCTTTCTTT
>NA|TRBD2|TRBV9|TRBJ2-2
CASSVAPGLGRADTGELFF
TGTGCCAGCAGCGTAGCCCCCGGTTTGGGGAGGGCGGACACCGGGGAGCTGTTTTTT
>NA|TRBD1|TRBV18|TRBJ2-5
CASSPHRGAETQYF
TGTGCCAGCTCACCCCACAGGGGTGCAGAGACCCAGTACTTC
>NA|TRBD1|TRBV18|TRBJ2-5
CASSPSGRGRSETQYF
TGTGCCAGCTCACCGTCGGGCAGGGGGCGATCGGAGACCCAGTACTTC
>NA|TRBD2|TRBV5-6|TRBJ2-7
CASSYGLAGGGEQYF
TGTGCCAGCAGCTATGGACTAGCGGGAGGAGGGGAGCAGTACTTC